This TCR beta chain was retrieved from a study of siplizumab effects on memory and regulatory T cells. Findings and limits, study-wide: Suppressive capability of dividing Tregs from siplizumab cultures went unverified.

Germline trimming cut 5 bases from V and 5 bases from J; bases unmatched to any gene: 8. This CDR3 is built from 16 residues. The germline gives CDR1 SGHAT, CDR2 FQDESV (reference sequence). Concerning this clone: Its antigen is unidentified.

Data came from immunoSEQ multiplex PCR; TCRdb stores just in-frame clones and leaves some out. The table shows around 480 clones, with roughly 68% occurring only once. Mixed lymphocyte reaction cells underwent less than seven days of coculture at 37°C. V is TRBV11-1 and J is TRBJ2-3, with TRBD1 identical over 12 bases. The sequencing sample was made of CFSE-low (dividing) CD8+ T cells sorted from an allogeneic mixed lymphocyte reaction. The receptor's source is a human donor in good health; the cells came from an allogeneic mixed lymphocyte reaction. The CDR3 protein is CASSHAGTGGRDTQYF. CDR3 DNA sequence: TGTGCCAGCAGCCACGCCGGGACAGGGGGCAGAGATACGCAGTATTTT.